The rows below give T cell receptor beta chains drawn from one sample of a study of blood T cell repertoires in COVID-19. The protocol was immunoSEQ multiplex PCR, while the TCRdb copy is restricted to in-frame clones and leaves out a portion. The sample has about 300,000 clones; 80% to 90% are singletons. Sample: peripheral blood. These receptor sequences come from a woman between 50 and 59 years old with acute or convalescent COVID-19. CDR3s include the opening cysteine and the closing phenylalanine or tryptophan. A D gene is named only where the DNA matches it firmly. Rows give clone size only sometimes, using once, few, many, or a class for an expanded clone.

v_gene: TRBV6-5; d_gene: TRBD1; abundance: .; j_gene: TRBJ1-1; CDR3nt: TGTGCCGGAAGGACAGGGTTGGACACTGAAGCTTTCTTT; CDR3aa: CAGRTGLDTEAFF
v_gene: TRBV18; d_gene: TRBD2; abundance: .; j_gene: TRBJ2-1; CDR3nt: TGTGCCAGCTCACCATTAACAACGATAGAGCGGGGGCAGTTCTTC; CDR3aa: CASSPLTTIERGQFF
v_gene: TRBV18; d_gene: .; abundance: few; j_gene: TRBJ1-2; CDR3nt: TGTGCCAGCTCCGGGGACACACTCCATTTATATGGCTACACCTTC; CDR3aa: CASSGDTLHLYGYTF
v_gene: TRBV19; d_gene: .; abundance: .; j_gene: TRBJ2-7; CDR3nt: TGTGCCAGTAGTTTTAGATACGAGCAGTACTTC; CDR3aa: CASSFRYEQYF
v_gene: TRBV28; d_gene: .; abundance: .; j_gene: TRBJ1-5; CDR3nt: TGTGCCAGCAGTGTAGGCAATCAGCCCCAGCATTTT; CDR3aa: CASSVGNQPQHF
v_gene: TRBV30; d_gene: .; abundance: .; j_gene: TRBJ2-2; CDR3nt: TGTGCCTCTAGAGGGTCCGGGACCGGGGAGCTGTTTTTT; CDR3aa: CASRGSGTGELFF
v_gene: TRBV12-5; d_gene: .; abundance: .; j_gene: TRBJ2-7; CDR3nt: TGTGCTAGTGGTTTATACAACGAGCAGTACTTC; CDR3aa: CASGLYNEQYF
v_gene: TRBV18; d_gene: .; abundance: .; j_gene: TRBJ1-2; CDR3nt: TGTGCCAGCTCACCACCTGGCAGGGTATCCACCTTC; CDR3aa: CASSPPGRVSTF
v_gene: TRBV10-3; d_gene: TRBD2; abundance: .; j_gene: TRBJ2-2; CDR3nt: TGTGCCACCGGGTTTAGCGGGAGGGCCGGGACCGGGGAGCTGTTTTTT; CDR3aa: CATGFSGRAGTGELFF
v_gene: TRBV9; d_gene: .; abundance: .; j_gene: TRBJ2-3; CDR3nt: TGTGCCAGCAGCCTGGGCCCAGGAGGGGATACGCAGTATTTT; CDR3aa: CASSLGPGGDTQYF
v_gene: TRBV27; d_gene: .; abundance: .; j_gene: TRBJ1-2; CDR3nt: TGTGCCAGCAGCAGAAGGGGAATCAGCTATGGCTACACCTTC; CDR3aa: CASSRRGISYGYTF
v_gene: TRBV9; d_gene: TRBD1; abundance: .; j_gene: TRBJ1-4; CDR3nt: TGTGCCAGCACCTCTGGGACAGGGAACGCTGAAAAACTGTTTTTT; CDR3aa: CASTSGTGNAEKLFF
v_gene: TRBV7-2; d_gene: .; abundance: .; j_gene: TRBJ1-1; CDR3nt: TGTGCCAGCAGCTGGAGGGGAAGCACTGAAGCTTTCTTT; CDR3aa: CASSWRGSTEAFF
v_gene: TRBV13; d_gene: TRBD1; abundance: .; j_gene: TRBJ1-4; CDR3nt: TGTGCCAGCAGCCAGAGGACAGGGACTAATGAAAAACTGTTTTTT; CDR3aa: CASSQRTGTNEKLFF
v_gene: TRBV5-4; d_gene: .; abundance: few; j_gene: TRBJ1-5; CDR3nt: TGTGCCAGCAGAAACCCGGGACTCTCGAAGGATCAGCCCCAGCATTTT; CDR3aa: CASRNPGLSKDQPQHF
v_gene: TRBV3-1/TRBV3-2; d_gene: .; abundance: once; j_gene: TRBJ2-5; CDR3nt: TGTGCCAGCACCCCTCCTCCGGGGGGCGGAGAGACCCAGTACTTC; CDR3aa: CASTPPPGGGETQYF
v_gene: TRBV27; d_gene: TRBD1; abundance: .; j_gene: TRBJ2-6; CDR3nt: TGTGCCAGCAGTCCGGGACAGGGGTTGGGGGCCAACGTCCTGACTTTC; CDR3aa: CASSPGQGLGANVLTF
v_gene: TRBV6-5; d_gene: .; abundance: .; j_gene: TRBJ2-2; CDR3nt: TGTGCCAGCACCAACGCAGGGCTAGCCGGGGAGCTGTTTTTT; CDR3aa: CASTNAGLAGELFF
v_gene: TRBV10-3; d_gene: TRBD2; abundance: .; j_gene: TRBJ2-3; CDR3nt: TGTGCCATCAGTGAAAGCGGGGGCCCACTCACAGATACGCAGTATTTT; CDR3aa: CAISESGGPLTDTQYF
v_gene: TRBV5-1; d_gene: TRBD1; abundance: .; j_gene: TRBJ1-1; CDR3nt: TGCGCCAGCAGCTTGATGGCAGGGGGCACTGAAGCTTTCTTT; CDR3aa: CASSLMAGGTEAFF
v_gene: TRBV5-5; d_gene: .; abundance: .; j_gene: TRBJ2-3; CDR3nt: TGTGCCAGCAGCTTGGCTTACACAGATACGCAGTATTTT; CDR3aa: CASSLAYTDTQYF
v_gene: TRBV2; d_gene: .; abundance: .; j_gene: TRBJ2-1; CDR3nt: TGTGCCAGCAGTGAACTGGGGAGCTCCTACAATGAGCAGTTCTTC; CDR3aa: CASSELGSSYNEQFF
v_gene: TRBV7-9; d_gene: TRBD1; abundance: .; j_gene: TRBJ2-1; CDR3nt: TGTGCCAGCAGCCCCCGGGGGACAGGGAGTAATGAGCAGTTCTTC; CDR3aa: CASSPRGTGSNEQFF
v_gene: TRBV5-6; d_gene: TRBD1; abundance: .; j_gene: TRBJ1-1; CDR3nt: TGTGCCAGCAGCTGGCAGGGACGGACAGGAGCTGAAGCTTTCTTT; CDR3aa: CASSWQGRTGAEAFF
v_gene: TRBV11-2; d_gene: TRBD1; abundance: .; j_gene: TRBJ1-6; CDR3nt: TGTGCCAGCACCCCCAGGGGGCAAGGGGATTCACCCCTCCACTTT; CDR3aa: CASTPRGQGDSPLHF
v_gene: TRBV27; d_gene: TRBD1; abundance: .; j_gene: TRBJ1-2; CDR3nt: TGTGCCAGCAGTTTAACACAGGGGGCTTCGTATGGCTACACCTTC; CDR3aa: CASSLTQGASYGYTF
v_gene: TRBV18; d_gene: TRBD2; abundance: .; j_gene: TRBJ2-5; CDR3nt: TGTGCCAGCTCACCACTAGCAAGCGGGATTACGGAGACCCAGTACTTC; CDR3aa: CASSPLASGITETQYF
v_gene: TRBV28; d_gene: TRBD1; abundance: .; j_gene: TRBJ1-2; CDR3nt: TGTGCCAGCAGTTTGCTGACAGGGAGTGGCTACACCTTC; CDR3aa: CASSLLTGSGYTF
v_gene: TRBV4-1; d_gene: .; abundance: .; j_gene: TRBJ1-4; CDR3nt: TGCGCCAGCAGCCAAGAGGCAGTGCCCTCTGAAAAACTGTTTTTT; CDR3aa: CASSQEAVPSEKLFF
v_gene: TRBV11-3; d_gene: .; abundance: .; j_gene: TRBJ2-1; CDR3nt: TGTGCCAGCAGCTTTCCAAGCGGCCATGAGCAGTTCTTC; CDR3aa: CASSFPSGHEQFF
v_gene: TRBV21-1; d_gene: .; abundance: few; j_gene: TRBJ1-1; CDR3nt: TGTGCCAGCAGCACCATCCGGACAGGGGGCAAAGGTAGCACTGAAGCTTTCTTT; CDR3aa: CASSTIRTGGKGSTEAFF
v_gene: TRBV20-1; d_gene: TRBD2; abundance: .; j_gene: TRBJ2-7; CDR3nt: TGCAGTGCTAGTCGGAGGAGCGGGAGTCCCCACGAGCAGTACTTC; CDR3aa: CSASRRSGSPHEQYF
v_gene: TRBV6-5; d_gene: .; abundance: .; j_gene: TRBJ2-7; CDR3nt: TGTGCCAGCAGAGCCGGGACTGTTCTATACGAGCAGTACTTC; CDR3aa: CASRAGTVLYEQYF
v_gene: TRBV6-5; d_gene: .; abundance: .; j_gene: TRBJ1-1; CDR3nt: TGTGCCAGCAGTTACGCGCTTGAGGGAACTGAAGCTTTCTTT; CDR3aa: CASSYALEGTEAFF
v_gene: TRBV18; d_gene: TRBD2; abundance: .; j_gene: TRBJ2-1; CDR3nt: TGTGCCAGCTCACCACTAGCGGGAGGGCTTGAGCAGTTCTTC; CDR3aa: CASSPLAGGLEQFF
v_gene: TRBV9; d_gene: TRBD1; abundance: .; j_gene: TRBJ2-2; CDR3nt: TGTGCCAGCAGCGTGGGACAGGGGAACACCGGGGAGCTGTTTTTT; CDR3aa: CASSVGQGNTGELFF
v_gene: TRBV4-1; d_gene: .; abundance: .; j_gene: TRBJ2-7; CDR3nt: TGCGCCAGCAGCCGTGCGGGCTCCTACGAGCAGTACTTC; CDR3aa: CASSRAGSYEQYF
v_gene: TRBV30; d_gene: .; abundance: .; j_gene: TRBJ1-6; CDR3nt: TGTGCCTGGAGGCCTGACAGTAATTCACCCCTCCACTTT; CDR3aa: CAWRPDSNSPLHF
v_gene: TRBV7-9; d_gene: TRBD1; abundance: .; j_gene: TRBJ1-1; CDR3nt: TGTGCCAGCACACGACAGGGACGAATTGAAGCTTTCTTT; CDR3aa: CASTRQGRIEAFF
v_gene: TRBV29-1; d_gene: .; abundance: .; j_gene: TRBJ2-1; CDR3nt: TGCAGCGTTGACGGGACCGGGAGCTCCTACAATGAGCAGTTCTTC; CDR3aa: CSVDGTGSSYNEQFF
v_gene: TRBV27; d_gene: TRBD1; abundance: few; j_gene: TRBJ1-2; CDR3nt: TGTGCCAGCAGTTTGAAACTACCGGGACAGGGGCATAGAGGTGATGGCTACACCTTC; CDR3aa: CASSLKLPGQGHRGDGYTF
v_gene: TRBV7-2; d_gene: .; abundance: .; j_gene: TRBJ1-2; CDR3nt: TGTGCCAGCAGCTTAGGGGGAGATGGCTACACCTTC; CDR3aa: CASSLGGDGYTF
v_gene: TRBV3-1/TRBV3-2; d_gene: .; abundance: .; j_gene: TRBJ1-5; CDR3nt: TGTGCCAGCAGCCTTTCTGGGCGTAATCAGCCCCAGCATTTT; CDR3aa: CASSLSGRNQPQHF
v_gene: TRBV5-4; d_gene: TRBD2; abundance: .; j_gene: TRBJ2-5; CDR3nt: TGTGCCAGCAGCTCCCAGCGGGGGGGCGAGACCCAGTACTTC; CDR3aa: CASSSQRGGETQYF
v_gene: TRBV5-6; d_gene: .; abundance: .; j_gene: TRBJ1-4; CDR3nt: TGTGCCAGCAGCTTGGGCACGGGGTCTTATGAAAAACTGTTTTTT; CDR3aa: CASSLGTGSYEKLFF
v_gene: TRBV18; d_gene: .; abundance: .; j_gene: TRBJ2-2; CDR3nt: TGTGCCAGCTCACCCCAAGGACAGACCGGGGAGCTGTTTTTT; CDR3aa: CASSPQGQTGELFF